This TCR beta chain appears in the sequencing data of a study of tumor-infiltrating lymphocytes in primary liver carcinoma. Study details: Surgical resection was used to treat these primary liver carcinoma patients. There were tumors of stage T1-T3 N0M0, each 4.2 to 10 cm across. Whole-study results and caveats: The difference in top-250-clone fraction between tumors and blood was significant, favoring tumors (p = 0.039).

Germline CDR1 reads SGHRS; CDR2 reads YFSETQ. V gave up 4 bases and J gave up 6 bases; unmatched junction bases: 11. This CDR3 spans 16 amino acids. This clonotype was picked up many times. What it binds is not known. With a constant-region primer, TCR beta cDNA was made from approximately 520 ng of total RNA. Employing slightly modified ARM-PCR, three nested multiplex PCR rounds were run, and these gave rise to the TCR beta libraries. Both of the initial two PCR rounds ran for about 11 cycles and employed TRBV1-TRBV30 forward primers alongside a C-beta reverse primer. TCRdb reanalysed the multiplex PCR reads using MiXCR and keeps one entry per CDR3 protein. The sample has about 200,000 distinct CDR3 sequences, less than 75% seen once. Researchers drew blood RNA from unsorted whole blood and extracted germline DNA as well.

This clonotype was obtained from a woman aged 55 to 70 with primary liver carcinoma and hepatitis B virus infection. Sequencing was performed on peripheral blood. This chain joins TRBV5-1 and TRBJ2-7; 12 positions match TRBD2. CDR3 sequence: CASSEGLAGPAGEQYF. CDR3 in DNA: TGCGCCAGCAGCGAGGGACTAGCGGGTCCAGCGGGCGAGCAGTACTTC.